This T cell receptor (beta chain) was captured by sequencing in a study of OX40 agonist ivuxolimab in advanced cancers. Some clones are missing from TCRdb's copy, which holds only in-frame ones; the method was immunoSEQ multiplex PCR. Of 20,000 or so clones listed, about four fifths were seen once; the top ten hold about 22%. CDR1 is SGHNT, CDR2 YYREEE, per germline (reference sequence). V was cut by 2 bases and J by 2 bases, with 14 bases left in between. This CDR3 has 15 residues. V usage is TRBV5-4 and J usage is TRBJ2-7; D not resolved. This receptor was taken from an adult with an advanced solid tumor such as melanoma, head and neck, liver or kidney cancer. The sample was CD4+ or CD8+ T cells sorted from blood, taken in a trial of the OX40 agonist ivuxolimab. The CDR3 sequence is CASSFAGAPTYEQYF. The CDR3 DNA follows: TGTGCCAGCAGCTTTGCCGGAGCGCCCACCTACGAGCAGTACTTC.